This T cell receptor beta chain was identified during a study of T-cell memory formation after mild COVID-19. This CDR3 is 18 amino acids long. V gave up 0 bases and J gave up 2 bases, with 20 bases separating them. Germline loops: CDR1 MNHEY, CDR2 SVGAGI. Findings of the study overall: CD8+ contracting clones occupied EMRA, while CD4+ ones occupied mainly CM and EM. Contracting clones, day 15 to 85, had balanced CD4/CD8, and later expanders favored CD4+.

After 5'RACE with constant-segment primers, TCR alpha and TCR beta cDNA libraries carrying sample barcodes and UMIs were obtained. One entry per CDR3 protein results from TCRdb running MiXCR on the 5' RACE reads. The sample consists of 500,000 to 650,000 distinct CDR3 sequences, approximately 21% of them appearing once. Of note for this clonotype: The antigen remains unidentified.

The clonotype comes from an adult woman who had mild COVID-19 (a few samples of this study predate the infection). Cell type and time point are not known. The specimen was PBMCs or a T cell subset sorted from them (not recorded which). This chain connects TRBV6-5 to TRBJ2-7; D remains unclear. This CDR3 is CASSYSALEPDDPYEQYF. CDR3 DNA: TGTGCCAGCAGTTACTCGGCCCTAGAACCCGACGACCCCTACGAGCAGTACTTC.